Listed below are T cell receptor beta chains from one sample, sequenced in a study of OX40 agonist ivuxolimab in advanced cancers. The method was immunoSEQ multiplex PCR; TCRdb's version includes in-frame clones alone and lacks a portion of them. Altogether under 50,000 clones are present, around 89% being singletons, with the ten largest covering roughly 31%. The sample was CD4+ or CD8+ T cells sorted from blood, taken in a trial of the OX40 agonist ivuxolimab. These TCRs come from an adult with an advanced solid tumor such as melanoma, head and neck, liver or kidney cancer. The CDR3 runs from the conserved cysteine through the conserved F or W. A D gene is named only where the DNA matches it firmly. Rows may omit the clone size; those that give it use once, few, many or a size class.

d_gene: TRBD2; j_gene: TRBJ2-1; abundance: .; v_gene: TRBV7-9; len: 18; CDR3nt: TGTGCCAGCAGCTTAGAATCAGGCGGGTCGGGACTAGTTCATATGCAGTTCTTC; CDR3aa: CASSLESGGSGLVHMQFF
d_gene: TRBD2; j_gene: TRBJ2-7; abundance: .; v_gene: TRBV29-1; len: 13; CDR3nt: TGCAGCGTCACCGGGACTAGCGGAGGAGGGCAGTACTTC; CDR3aa: CSVTGTSGGGQYF
d_gene: .; j_gene: TRBJ2-1; abundance: .; v_gene: TRBV7-9; len: 13; CDR3nt: TGTGCCAGCAATCCACACCGGGAGCACGAGCAGTTCTTC; CDR3aa: CASNPHREHEQFF
d_gene: .; j_gene: TRBJ2-7; abundance: .; v_gene: TRBV14; len: 13; CDR3nt: TGTGCCAGCAGCCAAGTGAGGGTCGGGATGTTTTACTTC; CDR3aa: CASSQVRVGMFYF
d_gene: .; j_gene: TRBJ1-5; abundance: .; v_gene: TRBV5-5; len: 17; CDR3nt: TGTGCCAGCAGCATGACGGGGGGAGGAAGCTACAATCAGCCCCAGCATTTT; CDR3aa: CASSMTGGGSYNQPQHF
d_gene: .; j_gene: TRBJ2-7; abundance: .; v_gene: TRBV2; len: 15; CDR3nt: TGTGCCAGCAGGAAGGAAGGGGCACCCACCTACGAGCAGTACTTC; CDR3aa: CASRKEGAPTYEQYF
d_gene: .; j_gene: TRBJ2-7; abundance: .; v_gene: TRBV27; len: 15; CDR3nt: TGTGCCAGCAGTTTATCAGGGGGAGGGCCCTACGAGCAGTACTTC; CDR3aa: CASSLSGGGPYEQYF
d_gene: .; j_gene: TRBJ2-7; abundance: .; v_gene: TRBV4-1; len: 13; CDR3nt: TGCGCCAGCAGCCAAGATCTCTCTGGAGAGCAGTACTTC; CDR3aa: CASSQDLSGEQYF
d_gene: TRBD2; j_gene: TRBJ2-2; abundance: .; v_gene: TRBV13; len: 15; CDR3nt: TGTGCCAGCAGCGCGCGGGGGGTGAACACCGGGGAGCTGTTTTTT; CDR3aa: CASSARGVNTGELFF
d_gene: .; j_gene: TRBJ1-1; abundance: .; v_gene: TRBV7-2; len: 13; CDR3nt: TGTGCCAGCAGCCCCCCGGGGGGCACTGAAGCTTTCTTT; CDR3aa: CASSPPGGTEAFF
d_gene: .; j_gene: TRBJ2-7; abundance: .; v_gene: TRBV13; len: 16; CDR3nt: TGTGCCAGCAGCTTAGAAGGGGCAGTGGCCGGGACGAAACAGTACTTC; CDR3aa: CASSLEGAVAGTKQYF
d_gene: TRBD2; j_gene: TRBJ2-3; abundance: .; v_gene: TRBV6-5; len: 15; CDR3nt: TGTGCCAGCACTCTGACTAGCGGGAACACAGATACGCAGTATTTT; CDR3aa: CASTLTSGNTDTQYF
d_gene: .; j_gene: TRBJ2-7; abundance: .; v_gene: TRBV28; len: 13; CDR3nt: TGTGCCAGCAGTTTGCTACAGGTGAGGGAGCAGTACTTC; CDR3aa: CASSLLQVREQYF
d_gene: TRBD2; j_gene: TRBJ2-2; abundance: .; v_gene: TRBV5-1; len: 15; CDR3nt: TGCGCCAGCAGCCGGACTAGCGGGAACACCGGGGAGCTGTTTTTT; CDR3aa: CASSRTSGNTGELFF
d_gene: TRBD2; j_gene: TRBJ2-3; abundance: .; v_gene: TRBV19; len: 13; CDR3nt: TGTGCCAGTAGCAATAGCGGGGCAGATACGCAGTATTTT; CDR3aa: CASSNSGADTQYF
d_gene: TRBD1; j_gene: TRBJ1-1; abundance: .; v_gene: TRBV7-9; len: 15; CDR3nt: TGTGCCAGCAGCGAACCAGGGGGTTTGAACACTGAAGCTTTCTTT; CDR3aa: CASSEPGGLNTEAFF
d_gene: .; j_gene: TRBJ2-7; abundance: .; v_gene: TRBV27; len: 13; CDR3nt: TGTGCCAGCAGTTTTGTAGTTGGGCGCGAGCAGTACTTC; CDR3aa: CASSFVVGREQYF
d_gene: .; j_gene: TRBJ1-2; abundance: once; v_gene: TRBV14; len: 22; CDR3nt: TGTGCCAGCAGCCAAGTTTCGCGCGTTAAACCTCGTCGGGACGGAGATAACTATGGCTACACCTTC; CDR3aa: CASSQVSRVKPRRDGDNYGYTF
d_gene: .; j_gene: TRBJ2-3; abundance: .; v_gene: TRBV5-6; len: 14; CDR3nt: TGTGCCAGCGATACATGGAGGGTTGGAGATACGCAGTATTTT; CDR3aa: CASDTWRVGDTQYF
d_gene: TRBD2; j_gene: TRBJ2-7; abundance: .; v_gene: TRBV13; len: 14; CDR3nt: TGTGCCAGCAGCTTAGGGGCGGGAGGAGGAGAGCAGTACTTC; CDR3aa: CASSLGAGGGEQYF
d_gene: .; j_gene: TRBJ2-3; abundance: once; v_gene: TRBV18; len: 15; CDR3nt: TGTGCCAGCTCACCACCCAAGTATTCCACAGATACGCAGTATTTT; CDR3aa: CASSPPKYSTDTQYF
d_gene: TRBD2; j_gene: TRBJ2-7; abundance: .; v_gene: TRBV9; len: 14; CDR3nt: TGTGCCAGCAGCGTAGTGAGTAGCGGGAGGGAGTTGTACTTC; CDR3aa: CASSVVSSGRELYF
d_gene: TRBD2; j_gene: TRBJ2-1; abundance: .; v_gene: TRBV27; len: 15; CDR3nt: TGTGCCAGCAGTTCAGGGACTAGCGGGAAAACTGAGCAGTTCTTC; CDR3aa: CASSSGTSGKTEQFF
d_gene: TRBD1; j_gene: TRBJ2-3; abundance: .; v_gene: TRBV5-1; len: 13; CDR3nt: TGCGCCAGCAGCGTGACAGGGCACAATACGCAGTATTTT; CDR3aa: CASSVTGHNTQYF
d_gene: TRBD1; j_gene: TRBJ2-7; abundance: once; v_gene: TRBV19; len: 14; CDR3nt: TGTGCCAGTACTCCGGGACAGTTCGTAGGGGAGCAGTACTTC; CDR3aa: CASTPGQFVGEQYF
d_gene: TRBD1; j_gene: TRBJ1-1; abundance: .; v_gene: TRBV28; len: 17; CDR3nt: TGTGCCAGCAGCTTAACTTGGGACAGAACTACGAACACTGAAGCTTTCTTT; CDR3aa: CASSLTWDRTTNTEAFF
d_gene: .; j_gene: TRBJ1-1; abundance: once; v_gene: TRBV27; len: 14; CDR3nt: TGTGCCAGCAGTTCTGGGTCAATGAACACTGAAGCTTTCTTT; CDR3aa: CASSSGSMNTEAFF
d_gene: .; j_gene: TRBJ2-3; abundance: .; v_gene: TRBV11-2; len: 17; CDR3nt: TGTGCCAGCAGCAGACGACTCAGTAGCGGTTACACAGATACGCAGTATTTT; CDR3aa: CASSRRLSSGYTDTQYF
d_gene: .; j_gene: TRBJ2-2; abundance: .; v_gene: TRBV25-1; len: 13; CDR3nt: TGTGCCAGCATAGACGGCGGTACCGGGGAGCTGTTTTTT; CDR3aa: CASIDGGTGELFF
d_gene: TRBD1; j_gene: TRBJ1-3; abundance: .; v_gene: TRBV6-1; len: 16; CDR3nt: TGTGCCAGCAGTGAAGCTGGTGAGGGGGCAGGAAACACCATATATTTT; CDR3aa: CASSEAGEGAGNTIYF
d_gene: .; j_gene: TRBJ1-1; abundance: .; v_gene: TRBV13; len: 13; CDR3nt: TGTGCCAGCAGCTTAGCCGACAGGCCTTTCGCTTTCTTT; CDR3aa: CASSLADRPFAFF
d_gene: TRBD2; j_gene: TRBJ2-7; abundance: .; v_gene: TRBV19; len: 13; CDR3nt: TGTGCCAGTAGTATTGGGACTAGCCTCGAGCAGTACTTC; CDR3aa: CASSIGTSLEQYF
d_gene: TRBD2; j_gene: TRBJ2-5; abundance: .; v_gene: TRBV5-6; len: 15; CDR3nt: TGTGCCAGCAGCACTAGGGGAGGGCCCCCAGAGACCCAGTACTTC; CDR3aa: CASSTRGGPPETQYF
d_gene: .; j_gene: TRBJ1-2; abundance: .; v_gene: TRBV7-8; len: 14; CDR3nt: TGTGCCAGCAGCGAACCGGGACTTAACTATGGCTACACCTTC; CDR3aa: CASSEPGLNYGYTF
d_gene: .; j_gene: TRBJ2-3; abundance: .; v_gene: TRBV11-3; len: 15; CDR3nt: TGTGCCAGCAGCCACGGGAGAGCAAGCACAGATACGCAGTATTTT; CDR3aa: CASSHGRASTDTQYF
d_gene: TRBD2; j_gene: TRBJ2-1; abundance: .; v_gene: TRBV29-1; len: 18; CDR3nt: TGCAGCGTTGAAGGTGCGGGCGGGAGGGCCTCCGGTTACAATGAGCAGTTCTTC; CDR3aa: CSVEGAGGRASGYNEQFF
d_gene: .; j_gene: TRBJ2-1; abundance: .; v_gene: TRBV19; len: 16; CDR3nt: TGTGCCAGTAGTAGAGGGGGGCGGAGCTCCTACAATGAGCAGTTCTTC; CDR3aa: CASSRGGRSSYNEQFF
d_gene: TRBD1; j_gene: TRBJ2-5; abundance: .; v_gene: TRBV7-8; len: 16; CDR3nt: TGTGCCAGCAGCCGATTCGGGACAGGGGTACAAGAGACCCAGTACTTC; CDR3aa: CASSRFGTGVQETQYF
d_gene: TRBD2; j_gene: TRBJ2-7; abundance: .; v_gene: TRBV30; len: 13; CDR3nt: TGTGCCTGGTCCGGGACTAGCGGGTACGAGCAGTACTTC; CDR3aa: CAWSGTSGYEQYF
d_gene: .; j_gene: TRBJ2-1; abundance: .; v_gene: TRBV19; len: 14; CDR3nt: TGTGCCAGTAGTACCTGGGACGGCTACAATGAGCAGTTCTTC; CDR3aa: CASSTWDGYNEQFF
d_gene: .; j_gene: TRBJ2-3; abundance: .; v_gene: TRBV2; len: 14; CDR3nt: TGTGCCAGCAGTCCAACCCCAGGGGCGGATACGCAGTATTTT; CDR3aa: CASSPTPGADTQYF
d_gene: .; j_gene: TRBJ2-1; abundance: .; v_gene: TRBV7-2; len: 12; CDR3nt: TGTGCCAGCAACGAACCAGGCGGGGAGCAGTTCTTC; CDR3aa: CASNEPGGEQFF
d_gene: .; j_gene: TRBJ2-1; abundance: .; v_gene: TRBV5-6; len: 15; CDR3nt: TGTGCCAGCAGCGAGGGACATAGCTCCTACAATGAGCAGTTCTTC; CDR3aa: CASSEGHSSYNEQFF
d_gene: TRBD1; j_gene: TRBJ1-5; abundance: .; v_gene: TRBV19; len: 15; CDR3nt: TGTGCCAGTAGTATTGGGACAGTTAGCAATCAGCCCCAGCATTTT; CDR3aa: CASSIGTVSNQPQHF
d_gene: TRBD1; j_gene: TRBJ2-7; abundance: few; v_gene: TRBV27; len: 14; CDR3nt: TGTGCCAGCAGTTCAAGACAGGGACCCTACGAGCAGTACTTC; CDR3aa: CASSSRQGPYEQYF
d_gene: .; j_gene: TRBJ1-5; abundance: .; v_gene: TRBV9; len: 13; CDR3nt: TGTGCCAGCAGCGTAGGTAACCCCCAGGCCCAGCATTTT; CDR3aa: CASSVGNPQAQHF
d_gene: .; j_gene: TRBJ1-2; abundance: .; v_gene: TRBV19; len: 19; CDR3nt: TGTGCCAGTAGTGTCCCTTTAGGGGACTCCTCCCTCGCTAACTATGGCTACACCTTC; CDR3aa: CASSVPLGDSSLANYGYTF
d_gene: TRBD2; j_gene: TRBJ2-1; abundance: few; v_gene: TRBV7-9; len: 14; CDR3nt: TGTGCCAGCAGCTATGGGACTAGCTACAATGAGCAGTTCTTC; CDR3aa: CASSYGTSYNEQFF
d_gene: .; j_gene: TRBJ1-2; abundance: .; v_gene: TRBV6-6; len: 12; CDR3nt: TGTGCCAGCAGGTCGGGCAGCTATGGCTACACCTTC; CDR3aa: CASRSGSYGYTF
d_gene: .; j_gene: TRBJ1-5; abundance: .; v_gene: TRBV28; len: 15; CDR3nt: TGTGCCAGCAGCCTATGGGGTGGCAGGGGTCAGCCCCAGCATTTT; CDR3aa: CASSLWGGRGQPQHF
d_gene: .; j_gene: TRBJ2-1; abundance: .; v_gene: TRBV27; len: 13; CDR3nt: TGTGCCAGCTCGCTAGCGTCCTACAATGAGCAGTTCTTC; CDR3aa: CASSLASYNEQFF
d_gene: .; j_gene: TRBJ2-7; abundance: .; v_gene: TRBV27; len: 11; CDR3nt: TGTGCCAGCAGTTTAGGAAGCGAGCAGTACTTC; CDR3aa: CASSLGSEQYF
d_gene: .; j_gene: TRBJ2-3; abundance: once; v_gene: TRBV11-2; len: 13; CDR3nt: TGTGCCAGCAGCCGGGGTGTCCCAGATACGCAGTATTTT; CDR3aa: CASSRGVPDTQYF
d_gene: .; j_gene: TRBJ2-3; abundance: .; v_gene: TRBV27; len: 13; CDR3nt: TGTGCCAGCAGTTTATCTCAGGGGCCCAGCTTGCATTTT; CDR3aa: CASSLSQGPSLHF
d_gene: .; j_gene: TRBJ2-3; abundance: .; v_gene: TRBV2; len: 17; CDR3nt: TGTGCCAGCAGTGAGGAGCCGGGGGGCCCTAGCACAGATACGCAGTATTTT; CDR3aa: CASSEEPGGPSTDTQYF